This paragraph covers one T cell receptor (beta chain) sequence. Original analysis: Amplified reference gene primers provided the basis for estimating nucleated cell counts. TCRdb's table, derived via immunoSEQ multiplex PCR, lists solely in-frame clones and lacks some. Clone size and the V and J calls come from that table; the DNA yielded D and trimming. The repertoire holds about 230,000 clones, with nearly 90% as singletons. Germline loops: CDR1 MGHDK, CDR2 SYGVNS. The CDR3 is made up of 14 amino acids. J gave up 2 bases and V 7 bases, and 5 bases lay outside the gene matches. Self-reported history from a screening survey and questionnaire set each donor's cohort. These data come from a study of blood T cell repertoires in COVID-19. Overall study: Samples came from the United States, Italy and Spain, spanning acute and convalescent COVID-19. Nucleic acid was either cDNA or gDNA, and it came from T cells, B-cell-depleted T cells, or PBMCs.

This receptor was identified in a woman aged 25-40 years with acute COVID-19. Sequenced: PBMCs or T cells enriched from blood (not recorded which). The V call is TRBV25-1, the J call TRBJ2-7; 10 bases agree with TRBD1. CDR3 residues: CASTPGTGAYEQYF. The CDR3 coding sequence is TGTGCCAGCACCCCCGGGACAGGGGCCTACGAGCAGTACTTC.